This T cell receptor beta chain was documented in a study of T cells in tumors after PD-1 blockade. The wider study: Each patient got pembrolizumab 200 mg every 3 weeks or cemiplimab 350 mg every 2 weeks.

Comment on this clone: As yet, its antigen is unknown.

The repertoire was sequenced with immunoSEQ multiplex PCR; TCRdb's copy has only in-frame clones and lacks some. The data contain more than 8,000 clones, roughly 60% of them singletons. V was pared by 1 base and J by 7 bases, with 2 bases of the junction left unmatched. Germline assignment: CDR1 MGHDK and CDR2 SYGVNS. This CDR3 region has 13 residues. Time point in this sample: second of two post-therapy site-matched biopsies approximately 2 months apart. Study conclusions and caveats: Expanded exhausted CD8+ clones after therapy were mostly novel clonotypes.

The receptor was isolated from a human donor with basal cell carcinoma. The chain joins TRBV25-1 to TRBJ2-5; 8 bases map to TRBD2. Source: tumor tissue, taken after anti-PD-1 treatment. CDR3 nucleotides: TGTGCCAGCAGTGAATGGAGCGGGGGGACCCAGTACTTC. Its translation is CASSEWSGGTQYF.